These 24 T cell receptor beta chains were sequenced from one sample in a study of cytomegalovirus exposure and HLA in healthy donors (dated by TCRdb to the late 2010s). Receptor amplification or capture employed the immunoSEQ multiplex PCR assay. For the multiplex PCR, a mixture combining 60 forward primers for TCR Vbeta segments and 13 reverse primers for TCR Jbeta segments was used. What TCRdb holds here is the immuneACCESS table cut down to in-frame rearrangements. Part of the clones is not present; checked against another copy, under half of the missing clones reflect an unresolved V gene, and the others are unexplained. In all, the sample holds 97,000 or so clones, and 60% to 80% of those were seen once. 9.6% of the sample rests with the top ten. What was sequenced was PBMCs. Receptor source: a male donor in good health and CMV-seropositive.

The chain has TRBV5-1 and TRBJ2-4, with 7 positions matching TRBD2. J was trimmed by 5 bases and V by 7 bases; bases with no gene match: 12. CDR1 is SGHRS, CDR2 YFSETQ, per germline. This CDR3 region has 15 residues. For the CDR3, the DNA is TGCGCCAGCTGTCAGGGAGGGCCGATGGAAAACATTCAGTACTTC. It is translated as CASCQGGPMENIQYF.

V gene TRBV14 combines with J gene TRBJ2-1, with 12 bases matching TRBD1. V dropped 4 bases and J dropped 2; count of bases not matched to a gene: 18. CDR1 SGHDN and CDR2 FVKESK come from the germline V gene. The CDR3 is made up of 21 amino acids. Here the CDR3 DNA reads TGTGCCAGCAGCCCGAATCCGGGACAGGGGGCGCAGAGCGGGACCTACAATGAGCAGTTCTTC. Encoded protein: CASSPNPGQGAQSGTYNEQFF. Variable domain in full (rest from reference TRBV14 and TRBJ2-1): EAGVTQFPSHSVIEKGQTVTLRCDPISGHDNLYWYRRVMGKEIKFLLHFVKESKQDESGMPNNRFLAERTGGTYSTLKVQPAELEDSGVYFCASSPNPGQGAQSGTYNEQFFGPGTRLTVL.

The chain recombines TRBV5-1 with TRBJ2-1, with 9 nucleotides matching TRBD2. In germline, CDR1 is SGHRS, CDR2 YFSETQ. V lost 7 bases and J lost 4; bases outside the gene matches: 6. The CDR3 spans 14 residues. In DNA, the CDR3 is TGCGCCAGCCAAAGGACTAGCGAGTACAATGAGCAGTTCTTC. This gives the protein CASQRTSEYNEQFF.

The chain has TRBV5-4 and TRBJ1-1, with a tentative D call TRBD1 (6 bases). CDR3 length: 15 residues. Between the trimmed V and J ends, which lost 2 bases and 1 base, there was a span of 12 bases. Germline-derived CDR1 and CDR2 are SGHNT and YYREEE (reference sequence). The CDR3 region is CASSFQDRQNTEAFF. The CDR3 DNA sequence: TGTGCCAGCAGCTTTCAGGACAGACAGAACACTGAAGCTTTCTTT.

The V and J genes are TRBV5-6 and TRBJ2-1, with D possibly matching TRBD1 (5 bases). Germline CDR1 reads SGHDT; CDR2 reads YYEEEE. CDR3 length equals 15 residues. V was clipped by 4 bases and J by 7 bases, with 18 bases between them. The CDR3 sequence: CASSAGFRKGNEQFF. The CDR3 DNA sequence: TGTGCCAGCAGCGCTGGATTCAGGAAGGGGAATGAGCAGTTCTTC.

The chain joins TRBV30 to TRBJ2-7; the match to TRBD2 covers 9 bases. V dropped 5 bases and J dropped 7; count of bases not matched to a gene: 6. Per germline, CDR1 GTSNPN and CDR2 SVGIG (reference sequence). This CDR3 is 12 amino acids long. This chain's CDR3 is CAWGLAGGEQYF. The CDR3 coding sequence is TGTGCCTGGGGTCTTGCGGGGGGGGAGCAGTACTTC.

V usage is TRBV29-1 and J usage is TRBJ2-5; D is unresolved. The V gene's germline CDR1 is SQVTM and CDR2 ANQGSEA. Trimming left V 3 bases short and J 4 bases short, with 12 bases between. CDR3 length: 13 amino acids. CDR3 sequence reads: CSVEARSGETQYF. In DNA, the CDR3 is TGCAGCGTTGAGGCCCGGTCGGGAGAGACCCAGTACTTC.

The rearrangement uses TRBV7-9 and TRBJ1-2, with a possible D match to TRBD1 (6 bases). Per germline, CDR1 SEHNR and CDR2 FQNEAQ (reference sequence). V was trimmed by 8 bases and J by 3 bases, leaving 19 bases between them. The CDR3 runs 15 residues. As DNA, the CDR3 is TGTGCCAGCCTGCGGGGGCAGGGGCCTCACTATGGCTACACCTTC. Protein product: CASLRGQGPHYGYTF.

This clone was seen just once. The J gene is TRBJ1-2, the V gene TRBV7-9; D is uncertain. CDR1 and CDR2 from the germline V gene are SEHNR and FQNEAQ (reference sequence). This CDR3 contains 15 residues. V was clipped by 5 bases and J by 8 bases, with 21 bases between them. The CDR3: CASSPEGRRRNGYTF. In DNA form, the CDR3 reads TGTGCCAGCAGCCCCGAGGGTCGGCGAAGGAACGGCTACACCTTC.

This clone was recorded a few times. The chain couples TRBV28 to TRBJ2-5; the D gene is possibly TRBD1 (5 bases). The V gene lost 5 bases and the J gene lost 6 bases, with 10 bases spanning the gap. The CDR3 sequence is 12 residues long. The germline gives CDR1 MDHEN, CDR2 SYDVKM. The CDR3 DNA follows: TGTGCCAGCAGTGGCCAGGGCCAGACCCAGTACTTC. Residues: CASSGQGQTQYF.

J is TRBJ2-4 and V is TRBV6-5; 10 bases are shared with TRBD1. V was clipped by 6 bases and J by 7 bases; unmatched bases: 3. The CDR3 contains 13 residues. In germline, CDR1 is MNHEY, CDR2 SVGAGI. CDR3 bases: TGTGCCAGCAGCTCGGGACAGGGGAACATTCAGTACTTC. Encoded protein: CASSSGQGNIQYF.

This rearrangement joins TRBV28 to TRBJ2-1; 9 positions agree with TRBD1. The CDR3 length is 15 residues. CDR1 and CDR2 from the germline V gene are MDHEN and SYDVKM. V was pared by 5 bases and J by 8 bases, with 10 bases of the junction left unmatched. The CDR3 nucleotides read TGTGCCAGCAGTCGCTCCGGGACAGGGTCCGATGAGCAGTTCTTC. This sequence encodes CASSRSGTGSDEQFF.

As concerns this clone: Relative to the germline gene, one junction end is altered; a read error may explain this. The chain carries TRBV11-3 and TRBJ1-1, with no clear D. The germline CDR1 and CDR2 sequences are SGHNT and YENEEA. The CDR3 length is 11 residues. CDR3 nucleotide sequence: TGTGCCAGCAGCCTAGCCCTAACTGCTCTCTTT. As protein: CASSLALTALF.

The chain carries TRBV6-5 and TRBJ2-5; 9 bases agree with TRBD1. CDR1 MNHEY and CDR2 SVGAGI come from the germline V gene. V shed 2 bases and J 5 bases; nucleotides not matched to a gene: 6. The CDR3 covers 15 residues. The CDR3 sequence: CASSYQDRGRETQYF. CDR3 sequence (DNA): TGTGCCAGCAGTTACCAGGACAGGGGTCGGGAGACCCAGTACTTC.

The CDR3 DNA follows: TGTGCCAGCAGGAGTACAGGGGCCAAGTATGGCTACACCTTC. The encoded protein is CASRSTGAKYGYTF. V and J are TRBV28 and TRBJ1-2; TRBD1 aligns across 7 bases. The CDR3 spans 14 residues. V lost 6 bases, J lost 5 bases, and 9 bases stayed unmatched. Germline CDR1 MDHEN, CDR2 SYDVKM.

The CDR3 is CASSLDTAGGNTGELFF. CDR3 nucleotides: TGTGCCAGCAGCTTAGATACAGCGGGAGGGAACACCGGGGAGCTGTTTTTT. The chain joins TRBV7-3 to TRBJ2-2; 9 bases match TRBD2. There are 17 residues in the CDR3. J lost 1 base, V lost 2 bases, and 5 bases had no gene match. Germline V gene data show CDR1 as SGHTA and CDR2 as FQGTGA.

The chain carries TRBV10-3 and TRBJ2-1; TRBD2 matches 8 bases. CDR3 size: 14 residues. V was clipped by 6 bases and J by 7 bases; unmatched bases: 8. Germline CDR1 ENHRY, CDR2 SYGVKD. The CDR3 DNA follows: TGTGCCATCAGGGCCGGGGGGGAAAAGAATGAGCAGTTCTTC. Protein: CAIRAGGEKNEQFF.

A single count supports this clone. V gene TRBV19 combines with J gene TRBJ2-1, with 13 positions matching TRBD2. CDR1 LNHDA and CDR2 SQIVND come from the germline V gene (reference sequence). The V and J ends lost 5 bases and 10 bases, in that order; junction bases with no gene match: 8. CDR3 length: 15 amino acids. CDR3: CASSQGLAGVGEQFF. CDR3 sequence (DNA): TGTGCCAGTAGTCAAGGACTAGCGGGAGTAGGGGAGCAGTTCTTC.

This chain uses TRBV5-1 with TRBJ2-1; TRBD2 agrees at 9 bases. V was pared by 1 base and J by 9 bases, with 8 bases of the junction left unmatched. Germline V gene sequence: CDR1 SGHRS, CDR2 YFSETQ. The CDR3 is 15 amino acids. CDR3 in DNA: TGCGCCAGCAGCTTGAACGTAGCGGGAGACAGTGAGCAGTTCTTC. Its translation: CASSLNVAGDSEQFF.

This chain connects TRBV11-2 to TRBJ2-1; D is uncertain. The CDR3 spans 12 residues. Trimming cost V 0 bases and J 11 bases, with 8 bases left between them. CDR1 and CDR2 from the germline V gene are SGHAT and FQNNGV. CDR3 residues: CASSLDRPKQFF. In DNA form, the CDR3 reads TGTGCCAGCAGCTTAGATCGCCCTAAGCAGTTCTTC.

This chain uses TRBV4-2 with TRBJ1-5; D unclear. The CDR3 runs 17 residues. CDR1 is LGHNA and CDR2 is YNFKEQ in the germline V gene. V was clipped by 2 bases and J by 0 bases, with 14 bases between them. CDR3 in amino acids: CASSQISPEYSNQPQHF. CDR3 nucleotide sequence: TGTGCCAGCAGCCAAATATCGCCAGAATATAGCAATCAGCCCCAGCATTTT.

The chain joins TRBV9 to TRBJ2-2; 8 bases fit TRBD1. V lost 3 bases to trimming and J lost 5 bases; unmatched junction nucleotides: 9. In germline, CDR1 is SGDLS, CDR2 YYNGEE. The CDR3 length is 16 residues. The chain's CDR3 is CASSALAGGYTGELFF. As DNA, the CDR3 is TGTGCCAGCAGCGCGCTCGCAGGGGGCTATACCGGGGAGCTGTTTTTT.

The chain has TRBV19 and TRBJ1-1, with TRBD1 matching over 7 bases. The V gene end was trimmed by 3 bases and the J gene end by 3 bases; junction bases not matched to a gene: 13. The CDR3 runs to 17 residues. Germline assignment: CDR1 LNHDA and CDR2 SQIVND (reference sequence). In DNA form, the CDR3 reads TGTGCCAGTAGTATGGGGTTGCGACAGGGCGTGTACACTGAAGCTTTCTTT. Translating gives CASSMGLRQGVYTEAFF.

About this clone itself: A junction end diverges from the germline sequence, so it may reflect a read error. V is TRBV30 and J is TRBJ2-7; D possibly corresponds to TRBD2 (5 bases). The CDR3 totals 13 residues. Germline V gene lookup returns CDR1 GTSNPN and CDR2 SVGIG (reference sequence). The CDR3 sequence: CAWSPQRNYGQYF. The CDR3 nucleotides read TGTGCCTGGAGTCCCCAGCGGAACTACGGGCAGTACTTC. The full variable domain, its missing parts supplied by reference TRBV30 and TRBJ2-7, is SQTIHQWPATLVQPVGSPLSLECTVEGTSNPNLYWYRQAAGRGLQLLFYSVGIGQISSEVPQNLSASRPQDRQFILSSKKLLLSDSGFYLCAWSPQRNYGQYFGPGTRLTVT.